This T cell receptor beta chain comes out of a study of blood T cell repertoires in COVID-19. Germline CDR1 reads SGHNT; CDR2 reads YYREEE (reference sequence). Trimming shortened V by 0 bases and J by 6 bases, and 8 bases separated the two germline ends. The CDR3 length is 13 residues. Profiled with immunoSEQ multiplex PCR; TCRdb holds only in-frame clones, not every one. The table records a few hundred thousand clones, about nine tenths of them present only once. The chain links TRBV5-4 to TRBJ2-3, with D perhaps TRBD1 (5 bases). The TCR sequence derives from a woman aged 40 to 49 who had recovered from COVID-19. Input material: PBMCs or T cells enriched from blood (not recorded which). CDR3 loop: CASSLGGLDTQYF. Here the CDR3 DNA reads TGTGCCAGCAGCTTGGGGGGCCTGGATACGCAGTATTTT.